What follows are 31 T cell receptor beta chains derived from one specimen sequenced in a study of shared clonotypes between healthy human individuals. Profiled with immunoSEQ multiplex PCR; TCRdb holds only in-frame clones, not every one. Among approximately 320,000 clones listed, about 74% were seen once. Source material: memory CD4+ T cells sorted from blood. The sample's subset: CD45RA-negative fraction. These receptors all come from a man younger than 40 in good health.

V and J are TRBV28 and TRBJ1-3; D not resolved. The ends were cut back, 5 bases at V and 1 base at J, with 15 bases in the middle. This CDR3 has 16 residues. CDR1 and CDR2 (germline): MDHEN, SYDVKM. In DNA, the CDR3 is TGTGCCAGCAGTGCCGGGGTCTTCCTTTCTGGAAACACCATATATTTT. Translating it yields CASSAGVFLSGNTIYF.

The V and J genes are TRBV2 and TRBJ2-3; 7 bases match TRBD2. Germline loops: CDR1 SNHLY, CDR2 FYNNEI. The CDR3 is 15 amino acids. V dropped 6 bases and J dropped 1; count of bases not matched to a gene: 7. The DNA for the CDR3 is TGTGCCAGCAGGAAGGAGCTAGCGGGCACAGATACGCAGTATTTT. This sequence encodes CASRKELAGTDTQYF.

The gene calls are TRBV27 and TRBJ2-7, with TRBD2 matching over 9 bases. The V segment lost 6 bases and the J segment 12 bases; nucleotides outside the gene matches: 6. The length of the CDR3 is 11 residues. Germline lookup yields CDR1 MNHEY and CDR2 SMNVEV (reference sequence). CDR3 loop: CASSGGRARYF. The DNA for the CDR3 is TGTGCCAGCAGCGGCGGGAGGGCCCGGTACTTC.

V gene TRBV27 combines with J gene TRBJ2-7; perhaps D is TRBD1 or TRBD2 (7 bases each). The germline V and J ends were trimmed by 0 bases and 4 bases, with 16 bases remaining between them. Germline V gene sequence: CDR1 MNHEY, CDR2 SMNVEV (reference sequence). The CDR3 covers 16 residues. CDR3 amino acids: CASSLSGRGQRYEQYF. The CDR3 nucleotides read TGTGCCAGCAGTTTATCGGGGAGGGGGCAGCGTTACGAGCAGTACTTC.

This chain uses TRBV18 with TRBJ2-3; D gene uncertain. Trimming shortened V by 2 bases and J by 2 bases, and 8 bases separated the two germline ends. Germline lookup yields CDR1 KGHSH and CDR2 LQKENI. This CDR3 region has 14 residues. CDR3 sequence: CASSPLDATDTQYF. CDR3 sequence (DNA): TGTGCCAGCTCACCATTAGACGCCACAGATACGCAGTATTTT.

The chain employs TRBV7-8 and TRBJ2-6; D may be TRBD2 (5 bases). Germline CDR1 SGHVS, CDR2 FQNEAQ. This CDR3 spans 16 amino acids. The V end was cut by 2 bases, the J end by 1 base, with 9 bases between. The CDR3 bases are TGTGCCAGCAGCTTACGTCCGGGGTCTGGGGCCAACGTCCTGACTTTC. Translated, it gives CASSLRPGSGANVLTF.

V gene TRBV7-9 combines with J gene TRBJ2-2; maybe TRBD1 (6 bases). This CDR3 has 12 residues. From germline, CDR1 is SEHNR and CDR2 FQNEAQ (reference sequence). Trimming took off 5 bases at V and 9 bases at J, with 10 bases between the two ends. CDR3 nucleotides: TGTGCCAGCAGCGAACAGGGCTGGGAGCTGTTTTTT. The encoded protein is CASSEQGWELFF. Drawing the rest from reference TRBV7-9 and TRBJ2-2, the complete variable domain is DTGVSQNPRHKITKRGQNVTFRCDPISEHNRLYWYRQTLGQGPEFLTYFQNEAQLEKSRLLSDRFSAERPKGSFSTLEIQRTEQGDSAMYLCASSEQGWELFFGEGSRLTVL.

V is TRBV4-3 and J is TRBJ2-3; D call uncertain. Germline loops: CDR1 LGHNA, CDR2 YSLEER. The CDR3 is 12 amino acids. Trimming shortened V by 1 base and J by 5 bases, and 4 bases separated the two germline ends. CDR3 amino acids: CASSQAEDTQYF. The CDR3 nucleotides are TGCGCCAGCAGCCAAGCGGAAGATACGCAGTATTTT.

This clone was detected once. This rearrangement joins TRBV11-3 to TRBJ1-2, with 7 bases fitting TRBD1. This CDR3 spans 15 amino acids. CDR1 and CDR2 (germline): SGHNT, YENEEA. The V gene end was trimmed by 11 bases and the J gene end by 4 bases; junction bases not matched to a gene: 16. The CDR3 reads CAHSRDSPGSYGYTF. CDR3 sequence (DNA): TGTGCCCACTCCAGGGACAGTCCGGGGAGCTATGGCTACACCTTC.

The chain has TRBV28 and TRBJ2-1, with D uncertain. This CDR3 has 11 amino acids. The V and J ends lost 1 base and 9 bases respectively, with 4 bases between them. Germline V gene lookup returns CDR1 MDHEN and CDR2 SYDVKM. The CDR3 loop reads CASSLYPEQFF. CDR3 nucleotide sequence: TGTGCCAGCAGTTTATATCCTGAGCAGTTCTTC. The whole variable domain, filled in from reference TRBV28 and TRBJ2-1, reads DVKVTQSSRYLVKRTGEKVFLECVQDMDHENMFWYRQDPGLGLRLIYFSYDVKMKEKGDIPEGYSVSREKKERFSLILESASTNQTSMYLCASSLYPEQFFGPGTRLTVL.

The CDR3 sequence: CASGRGVAGWQETQYF. The CDR3 nucleotides are TGTGCCAGCGGCCGGGGCGTAGCGGGATGGCAAGAGACCCAGTACTTC. The chain couples TRBV9 to TRBJ2-5; 8 nucleotides match TRBD2. Trimming removed 7 bases from V and 2 bases from J; junction bases left unmatched: 13. This CDR3 region has 16 residues. Germline V gene data show CDR1 as SGDLS and CDR2 as YYNGEE.

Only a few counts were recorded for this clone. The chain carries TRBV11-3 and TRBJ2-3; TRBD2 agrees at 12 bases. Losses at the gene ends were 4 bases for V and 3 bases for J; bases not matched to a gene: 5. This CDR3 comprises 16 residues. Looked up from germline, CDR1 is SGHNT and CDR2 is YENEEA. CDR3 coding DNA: TGTGCCAGCAGCTCAAGACTAGCGGGAGTGACAGATACGCAGTATTTT. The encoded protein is CASSSRLAGVTDTQYF.

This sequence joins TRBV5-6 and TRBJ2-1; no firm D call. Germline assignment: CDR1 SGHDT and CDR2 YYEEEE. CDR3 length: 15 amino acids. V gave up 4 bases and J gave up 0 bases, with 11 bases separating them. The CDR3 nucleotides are TGTGCCAGCAGCCCGCAGCCGGGCTCCTACAATGAGCAGTTCTTC. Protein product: CASSPQPGSYNEQFF.

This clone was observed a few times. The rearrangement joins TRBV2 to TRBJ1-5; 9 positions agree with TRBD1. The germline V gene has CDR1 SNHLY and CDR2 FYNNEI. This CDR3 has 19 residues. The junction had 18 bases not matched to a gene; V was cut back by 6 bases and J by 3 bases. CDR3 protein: CASSYNDPGTGNDNQPQHF. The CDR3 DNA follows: TGTGCCAGCAGCTATAACGATCCCGGGACAGGGAATGACAATCAGCCCCAGCATTTT.

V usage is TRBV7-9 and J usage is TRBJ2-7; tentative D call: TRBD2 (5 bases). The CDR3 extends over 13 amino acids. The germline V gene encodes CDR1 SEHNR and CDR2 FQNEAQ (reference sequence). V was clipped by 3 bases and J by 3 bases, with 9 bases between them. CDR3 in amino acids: CASSFGSLYEQYF. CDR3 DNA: TGTGCCAGCAGCTTTGGGAGTCTCTACGAGCAGTACTTC.

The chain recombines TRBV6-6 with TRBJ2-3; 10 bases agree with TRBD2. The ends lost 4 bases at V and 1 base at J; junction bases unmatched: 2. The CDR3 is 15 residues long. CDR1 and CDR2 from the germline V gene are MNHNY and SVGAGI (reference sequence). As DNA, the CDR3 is TGTGCCAGCAGTTCAGCGGGAGGGGGCACAGATACGCAGTATTTT. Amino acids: CASSSAGGGTDTQYF.

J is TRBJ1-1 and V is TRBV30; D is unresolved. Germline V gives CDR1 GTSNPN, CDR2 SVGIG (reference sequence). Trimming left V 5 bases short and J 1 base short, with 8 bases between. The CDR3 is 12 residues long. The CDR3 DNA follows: TGTGCCTGGGGAGAAGGGAACACTGAAGCTTTCTTT. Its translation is CAWGEGNTEAFF. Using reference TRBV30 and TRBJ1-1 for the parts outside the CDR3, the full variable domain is SQTIHQWPATLVQPVGSPLSLECTVEGTSNPNLYWYRQAAGRGLQLLFYSVGIGQISSEVPQNLSASRPQDRQFILSSKKLLLSDSGFYLCAWGEGNTEAFFGQGTRLTVV.

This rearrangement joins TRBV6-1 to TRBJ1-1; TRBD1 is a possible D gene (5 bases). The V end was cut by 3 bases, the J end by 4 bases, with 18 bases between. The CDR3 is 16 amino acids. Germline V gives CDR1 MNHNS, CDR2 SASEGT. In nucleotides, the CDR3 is TGTGCCAGCAGTGAGGTGTGGAAGCAGAGGGGCACTGAAGCTTTCTTT. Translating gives CASSEVWKQRGTEAFF.

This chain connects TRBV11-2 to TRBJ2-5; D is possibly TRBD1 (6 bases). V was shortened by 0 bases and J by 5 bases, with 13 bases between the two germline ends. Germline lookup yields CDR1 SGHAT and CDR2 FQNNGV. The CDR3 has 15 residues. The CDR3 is CASSLDRAQGETQYF. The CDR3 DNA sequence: TGTGCCAGCAGCTTAGATCGGGCCCAGGGGGAGACCCAGTACTTC.

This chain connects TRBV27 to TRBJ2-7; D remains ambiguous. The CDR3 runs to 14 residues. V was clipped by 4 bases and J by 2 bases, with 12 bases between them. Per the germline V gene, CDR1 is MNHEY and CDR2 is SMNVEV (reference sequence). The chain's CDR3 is CASSSSRKTYEQYF. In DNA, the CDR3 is TGTGCCAGCAGTTCGTCACGGAAAACCTACGAGCAGTACTTC.

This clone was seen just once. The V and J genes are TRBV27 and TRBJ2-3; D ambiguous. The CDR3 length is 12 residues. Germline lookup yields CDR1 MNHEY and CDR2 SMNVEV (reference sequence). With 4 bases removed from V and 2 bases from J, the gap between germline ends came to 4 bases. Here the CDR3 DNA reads TGTGCCAGCAGTTCGAACACAGATACGCAGTATTTT. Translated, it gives CASSSNTDTQYF.

CDR3 DNA: TGTGCCAGCAGCCCCATAGGACTAGCGGGGTACAATGAGCAGTTCTTC. It translates to CASSPIGLAGYNEQFF. The chain employs TRBV14 and TRBJ2-1, with 12 positions matching TRBD2. V lost 4 bases and J lost 4; bases outside the gene matches: 5. CDR1 is SGHDN, CDR2 FVKESK, per germline. This CDR3 spans 16 amino acids.

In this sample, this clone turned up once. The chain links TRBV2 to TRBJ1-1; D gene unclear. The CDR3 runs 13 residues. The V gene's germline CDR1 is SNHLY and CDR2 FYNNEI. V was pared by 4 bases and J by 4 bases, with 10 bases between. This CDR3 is CASSVGLSTEAFF. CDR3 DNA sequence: TGTGCCAGCAGTGTGGGCCTAAGCACTGAAGCTTTCTTT.

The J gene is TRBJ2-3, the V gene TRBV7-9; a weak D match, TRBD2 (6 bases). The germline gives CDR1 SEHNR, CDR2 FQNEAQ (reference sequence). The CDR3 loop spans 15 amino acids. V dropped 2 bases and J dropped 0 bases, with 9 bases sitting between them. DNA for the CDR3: TGTGCCAGCAGCTTAATAGCGGCAAGCACAGATACGCAGTATTTT. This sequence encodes CASSLIAASTDTQYF.

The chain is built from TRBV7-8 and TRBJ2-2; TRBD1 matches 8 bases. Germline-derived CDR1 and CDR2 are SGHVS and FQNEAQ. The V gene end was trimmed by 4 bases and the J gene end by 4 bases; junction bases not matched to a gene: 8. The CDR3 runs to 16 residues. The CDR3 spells CASSSAGTGPTGELFF. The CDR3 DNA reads TGTGCCAGCAGCTCAGCCGGGACAGGACCCACCGGGGAGCTGTTTTTT.

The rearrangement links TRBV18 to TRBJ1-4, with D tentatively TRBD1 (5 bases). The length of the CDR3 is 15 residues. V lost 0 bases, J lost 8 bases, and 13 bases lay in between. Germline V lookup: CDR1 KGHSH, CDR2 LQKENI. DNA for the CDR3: TGTGCCAGCTCACCACCGGGGACGACGGGGGAAAAACTGTTTTTT. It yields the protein CASSPPGTTGEKLFF.

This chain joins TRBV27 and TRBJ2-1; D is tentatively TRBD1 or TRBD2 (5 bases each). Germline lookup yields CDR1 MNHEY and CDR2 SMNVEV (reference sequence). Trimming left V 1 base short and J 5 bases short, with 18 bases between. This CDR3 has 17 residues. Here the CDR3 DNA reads TGTGCCAGCAGTTTATTTGGGGCACTCGGGGTTGACAATGAGCAGTTCTTC. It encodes CASSLFGALGVDNEQFF.

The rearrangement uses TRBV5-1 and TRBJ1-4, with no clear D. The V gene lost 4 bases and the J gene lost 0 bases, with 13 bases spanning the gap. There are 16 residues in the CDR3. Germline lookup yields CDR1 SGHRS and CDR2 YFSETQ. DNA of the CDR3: TGCGCCAGCAGCCGATATGGACCGTCAACTAATGAAAAACTGTTTTTT. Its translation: CASSRYGPSTNEKLFF.

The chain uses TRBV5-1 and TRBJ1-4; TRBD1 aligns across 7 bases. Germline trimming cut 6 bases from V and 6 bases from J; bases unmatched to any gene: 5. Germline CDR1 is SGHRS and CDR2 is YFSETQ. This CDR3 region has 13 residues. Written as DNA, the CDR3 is TGCGCCAGCAATCAGGGGGGACATGAAAAACTGTTTTTT. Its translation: CASNQGGHEKLFF.

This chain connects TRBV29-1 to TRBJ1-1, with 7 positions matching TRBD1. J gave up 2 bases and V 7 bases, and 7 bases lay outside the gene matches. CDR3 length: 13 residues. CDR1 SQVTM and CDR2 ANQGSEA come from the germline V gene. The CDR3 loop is CSATGQINTEAFF. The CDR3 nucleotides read TGCAGCGCAACGGGACAGATAAACACTGAAGCTTTCTTT.

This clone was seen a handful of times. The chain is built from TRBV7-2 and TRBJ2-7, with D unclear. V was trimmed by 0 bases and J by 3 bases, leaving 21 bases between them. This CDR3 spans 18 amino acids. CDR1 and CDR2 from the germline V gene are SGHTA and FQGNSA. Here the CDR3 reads CASSLAGRTTSLGYEQYF. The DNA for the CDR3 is TGTGCCAGCAGCTTAGCAGGCAGAACAACCTCCCTAGGCTACGAGCAGTACTTC.